These 27 T cell receptor beta chains came from one sample sequenced in a study of response to subunit inactivated influenza vaccine. TCRdb re-analysed the RT-PCR reads in MiXCR, keeping a single row per CDR3 protein. The sample includes about 540,000 distinct CDR3 sequences, approximately 20% of them seen just once. These data were likewise used in another study, on T cells expressing NK-cell markers. This second study notes: With UMIs, 5'RACE template switching was used to make TCR beta cDNA.

The sequencing used CD4+ T cells sorted from PBMCs, collected less than 13 days after vaccination. The receptors shown here come from a man aged 50 to 59 who received an inactivated influenza vaccine.

J is TRBJ1-5 and V is TRBV7-2; D gene uncertain. Germline lookup yields CDR1 SGHTA and CDR2 FQGNSA. The CDR3 loop spans 13 amino acids. V shed 4 bases and J shed 4 bases, with 8 bases lying between them. The CDR3 region has the DNA TGTGCCAGCAGCTCAGACCTGAATCAGCCCCAGCATTTT. Translating it yields CASSSDLNQPQHF.

This clonotype has more than one count but fewer than ten. The chain joins TRBV5-1 to TRBJ2-7; D perhaps matches TRBD2 (6 bases). Germline loops: CDR1 SGHRS, CDR2 YFSETQ. Trimming took 0 bases from V and 8 from J, leaving 21 bases between them. The CDR3 covers 16 residues. CDR3: CASSLGHPGDSRKQYF. DNA for the CDR3: TGCGCCAGCAGCTTGGGACACCCCGGGGACTCGAGAAAGCAGTACTTC. Based on the CDR3 plus reference TRBV5-1 and TRBJ2-7, the full variable domain is KAGVTQTPRYLIKTRGQQVTLSCSPISGHRSVSWYQQTPGQGLQFLFEYFSETQRNKGNFPGRFSGRQFSNSRSEMNVSTLELGDSALYLCASSLGHPGDSRKQYFGPGTRLTVT.

The CDR3: CASSQDGTSGADTQYF. The CDR3 coding sequence is TGTGCCAGCAGCCAAGATGGTACTAGCGGGGCAGATACGCAGTATTTT. This sequence joins TRBV4-2 and TRBJ2-3, with 10 nucleotides matching TRBD2. The CDR3 is 16 amino acids. V shed 0 bases and J 4 bases; nucleotides not matched to a gene: 4. Looked up from germline, CDR1 is LGHNA and CDR2 is YNFKEQ.

This clonotype was recorded many times. V and J are TRBV20-1 and TRBJ2-7; tentative D call: TRBD1 (6 bases). Trimming cost V 4 bases and J 0 bases, with 16 bases left between them. The CDR3 is made up of 15 amino acids. In germline, CDR1 is DFQATT, CDR2 SNEGSKA (reference sequence). CDR3 DNA: TGCAGTGCTATTACACGGGACACCAGCTCCTACGAGCAGTACTTC. This gives the protein CSAITRDTSSYEQYF.

This clonotype occurred a few times. The CDR3 loop is CSAKTSGTAIYEQYF. The CDR3 DNA reads TGCAGTGCTAAAACATCCGGGACCGCAATCTACGAGCAGTACTTC. The chain has TRBV20-1 and TRBJ2-7, with D possibly being TRBD1 or TRBD2 (5 bases each). Trimming stripped 4 bases from V and 3 bases from J, with 19 bases between. CDR1 is DFQATT and CDR2 is SNEGSKA in the germline V gene (reference sequence). The CDR3 runs 15 residues.

This sequence joins TRBV2 and TRBJ1-5, with D perhaps matching TRBD1 (5 bases). The CDR3 has 14 residues. Trimming stripped 3 bases from V and 8 bases from J, with 14 bases between. The germline gives CDR1 SNHLY, CDR2 FYNNEI. The CDR3 protein is CASSDDRKGEPQHF. The CDR3 nucleotides are TGTGCCAGCAGTGACGACCGGAAAGGGGAGCCCCAGCATTTT.

The sample holds one count of this clonotype. The chain couples TRBV28 to TRBJ2-3, with TRBD2 matching 8 bases. The V segment lost 6 bases and the J segment 0 bases; nucleotides outside the gene matches: 8. This CDR3 is built from 16 residues. CDR1 MDHEN and CDR2 SYDVKM come from the germline V gene. The CDR3 protein is CASSGGGGPSTDTQYF. DNA for the CDR3: TGTGCCAGCAGCGGGGGGGGGGGCCCTAGCACAGATACGCAGTATTTT.

This clonotype has a handful of counts. The rearrangement uses TRBV28 and TRBJ2-4, with a tentative D call TRBD2 (6 bases). V gave up 5 bases and J gave up 5 bases, with 16 bases separating them. CDR1 is MDHEN, CDR2 SYDVKM, per germline. This CDR3 region has 15 residues. The DNA for the CDR3 is TGTGCCAGCAGTGGGACTGTTGGCAGGGAAAACATTCAGTACTTC. It codes for CASSGTVGRENIQYF.

The chain joins TRBV2 to TRBJ2-1; D is unresolved. The germline gives CDR1 SNHLY, CDR2 FYNNEI. Trimming removed 2 bases from V and 7 bases from J, with 6 bases in between. This CDR3 is built from 12 residues. As DNA, the CDR3 is TGTGCCAGCAGTGAATACTTTAATGAGCAGTTCTTC. Protein product: CASSEYFNEQFF.

The gene calls are TRBV5-1 and TRBJ2-1; no firm D call. CDR1 SGHRS and CDR2 YFSETQ come from the germline V gene. The V and J ends lost 2 bases and 7 bases respectively, with 4 bases between them. The CDR3 extends over 11 amino acids. For the CDR3, the DNA is TGCGCCAGCAGCTTCAAGAATGAGCAGTTCTTC. Translation gives CASSFKNEQFF.

Only a few counts were recorded for this clonotype. The chain has TRBV3-1 and TRBJ2-7; D perhaps matches TRBD2 (7 bases). CDR1 and CDR2 (germline): LGHDT, YNNKEL (reference sequence). Trimming took 7 bases from V and 4 from J, leaving 20 bases between them. The CDR3 extends over 15 amino acids. The CDR3 nucleotides are TGTGCCAGCACCAAGAGGGGGGGGAATGAGTACGAGCAGTACTTC. Translation gives CASTKRGGNEYEQYF.

This clonotype was seen a few times. V gene TRBV29-1 combines with J gene TRBJ2-7, with TRBD1 matching over 8 bases. The V and J ends lost 3 bases and 5 bases, in that order; junction bases with no gene match: 6. Germline lookup yields CDR1 SQVTM and CDR2 ANQGSEA. The CDR3 runs to 13 residues. CDR3 in DNA: TGCAGCGTTGAGCAGGGGGCGAGAAACGAGCAGTACTTC. Translated: CSVEQGARNEQYF.

The chain links TRBV6-2 or TRBV6-3 to TRBJ2-3; no reliable D call. CDR3 length: 15 amino acids. Trimming stripped 8 bases from V and 3 bases from J, with 18 bases between. Germline-derived CDR1 and CDR2 are MNHEY and SVGEGT. The DNA for the CDR3 is TGTGCCAGCTCCTCTTGGGGTATGGGGACAGATACGCAGTATTTT. This encodes CASSSWGMGTDTQYF.

This clonotype was seen a handful of times. The chain has TRBV12-3 or TRBV12-4 and TRBJ2-2; D possibly matches TRBD1 or TRBD2 (5 bases each). CDR3 size: 16 residues. Trimming took off 1 base at V and 3 bases at J, with 12 bases between the two ends. As DNA, the CDR3 is TGTGCCAGCAGTTTAGGTACGGGGACCTACACCGGGGAGCTGTTTTTT. Its protein is CASSLGTGTYTGELFF.

For the CDR3, the DNA is TGCGCCAGCAGCCACGACCTTAACACTGAAGCTTTCTTT. Protein: CASSHDLNTEAFF. The chain employs TRBV5-1 and TRBJ1-1; the D is unclear. Germline assignment: CDR1 SGHRS and CDR2 YFSETQ. The CDR3 covers 13 residues. Trimming pared 4 bases from V and 2 bases from J, leaving 9 bases between. Supplemented by reference TRBV5-1 and TRBJ1-1, the full variable domain reads KAGVTQTPRYLIKTRGQQVTLSCSPISGHRSVSWYQQTPGQGLQFLFEYFSETQRNKGNFPGRFSGRQFSNSRSEMNVSTLELGDSALYLCASSHDLNTEAFFGQGTRLTVV.

The sample holds a few counts of this clonotype. J is TRBJ1-6 and V is TRBV5-1; D may be TRBD1 (5 bases). Germline values: CDR1 SGHRS, CDR2 YFSETQ. V lost 0 bases to trimming and J lost 7 bases, with 11 bases between them. The CDR3 is 15 amino acids. The CDR3 loop is CASSLDQGSNSPLHF. The DNA of the CDR3 is TGCGCCAGCAGCTTGGATCAGGGTTCGAATTCACCCCTCCACTTT.

V gene TRBV5-1 combines with J gene TRBJ2-2; no definite D call. Trimming pared 4 bases from V and 0 bases from J, leaving 10 bases between. In germline, CDR1 is SGHRS, CDR2 YFSETQ. CDR3 size: 15 residues. CDR3 sequence (DNA): TGCGCCAGCAGCCGATCGGTATCGAACACCGGGGAGCTGTTTTTT. This gives the protein CASSRSVSNTGELFF. Based on the CDR3 plus reference TRBV5-1 and TRBJ2-2, the full variable domain is KAGVTQTPRYLIKTRGQQVTLSCSPISGHRSVSWYQQTPGQGLQFLFEYFSETQRNKGNFPGRFSGRQFSNSRSEMNVSTLELGDSALYLCASSRSVSNTGELFFGEGSRLTVL.

Here the CDR3 DNA reads TGTGCCAGCAGCCCGACAGGGGACCGCACAGATACGCAGTATTTT. This translates into CASSPTGDRTDTQYF. V usage is TRBV7-7 and J usage is TRBJ2-3, with 8 bases identical to TRBD1. V shed 5 bases, J shed 1 base, and the junction held 5 bases outside the gene matches. The V gene's germline CDR1 is SSHAT and CDR2 FNYEAQ (reference sequence). The length of the CDR3 is 15 residues.

The J gene is TRBJ2-5, the V gene TRBV7-2; no definite D call. The V gene lost 10 bases and the J gene lost 5 bases, with 20 bases spanning the gap. CDR1 is SGHTA and CDR2 is FQGNSA in the germline V gene. The CDR3 length is 14 residues. The DNA of the CDR3 is TGTGCCACTTCCGTAGGATTGGGCCGGGAGACCCAGTACTTC. This gives the protein CATSVGLGRETQYF.

In its sample, this clonotype was seen a few times. The chain employs TRBV5-1 and TRBJ2-3, with 10 bases matching TRBD2. V lost 4 bases and J lost 9; bases outside the gene matches: 14. The CDR3 runs to 16 residues. Germline-derived CDR1 and CDR2 are SGHRS and YFSETQ. CDR3 amino acids: CASSPGGLAGERTQYF. DNA for the CDR3: TGCGCCAGCAGCCCCGGTGGTCTAGCGGGAGAAAGAACGCAGTATTTT.

This clonotype came up a few times. This rearrangement joins TRBV10-2 to TRBJ2-3; D not resolved. CDR1 and CDR2 from the germline V gene are WSHSY and SAAADI. The CDR3 covers 12 residues. V was pared by 5 bases and J by 4 bases, with 7 bases between. CDR3: CASSPESDTQYF. The CDR3 region has the DNA TGCGCCAGCAGTCCGGAGTCAGATACGCAGTATTTT.

Many counts were recorded for this clonotype. The J gene is TRBJ2-1, the V gene TRBV29-1, with 9 bases identical to TRBD1. Germline values: CDR1 SQVTM, CDR2 ANQGSEA. Germline trimming cut 3 bases from V and 11 bases from J; bases unmatched to any gene: 8. The CDR3 is 13 residues long. CDR3 sequence (DNA): TGCAGCGTTGATAAGGACAGGGGTATCAAGCAGTTCTTC. Amino acid sequence: CSVDKDRGIKQFF.

This clonotype showed up just a few times. This chain links TRBV19 with TRBJ2-3; 16 bases fit TRBD2. The germline V gene has CDR1 LNHDA and CDR2 SQIVND (reference sequence). The CDR3 extends over 17 amino acids. Germline trimming cut 6 bases from V and 3 bases from J; bases unmatched to any gene: 6. This chain's CDR3 is CASSQGLAGGRTDTQYF. CDR3 DNA: TGTGCCAGTAGCCAGGGACTAGCGGGAGGGCGAACAGATACGCAGTATTTT.

The chain uses TRBV12-3 or TRBV12-4 and TRBJ2-5; 7 bases match TRBD1. The CDR3 spans 15 residues. V lost 6 bases to trimming and J lost 4 bases; unmatched junction nucleotides: 11. The CDR3 DNA reads as TGTGCCAGCAGAAAAACAGGGGTTTTTAGAGAGACCCAGTACTTC. Residues: CASRKTGVFRETQYF.

The chain carries TRBV12-3 or TRBV12-4 and TRBJ2-5; 9 nucleotides match TRBD2. With 5 bases clipped from V and 2 bases from J, the junction kept 12 bases outside the gene matches. The length of the CDR3 is 17 residues. In DNA, the CDR3 is TGTGCCAGCAGTGGCCGCCGGACTAGCGTGGGACAAGAGACCCAGTACTTC. It specifies CASSGRRTSVGQETQYF.

The chain joins TRBV11-2 to TRBJ2-7, with TRBD2 identical over 7 bases. This CDR3 comprises 16 residues. Germline values: CDR1 SGHAT, CDR2 FQNNGV. After removal of 3 bases from V and 4 bases from J, the junction contained 12 bases not matched to a gene. This chain's CDR3 is CASSLSSEGGWYEQYF. The CDR3 nucleotides read TGTGCCAGCAGCTTGTCGTCCGAGGGAGGGTGGTACGAGCAGTACTTC.

The chain uses TRBV24-1 and TRBJ2-5; D remains ambiguous. Germline CDR1 KGHDR, CDR2 SFDVKD. Between the trimmed V and J ends, which lost 4 bases and 3 bases, there was a span of 8 bases. This CDR3 region has 13 residues. CDR3 region: CATSEPEKETQYF. In nucleotides, the CDR3 is TGTGCCACCAGTGAACCGGAAAAAGAGACCCAGTACTTC.